A selection of T cell receptor beta chains follows, all from one sample in a study of blood T cell repertoires in COVID-19. Here immunoSEQ multiplex PCR was the method, and the copy in TCRdb shows in-frame clones only, minus some. The repertoire holds tens of thousands of clones, with 88% as singletons. Sample: peripheral blood. These receptor sequences come from a human donor in a cohort sampled during active COVID-19. Each CDR3 is given with its conserved first and last residue. Fields, in order: D gene, clone size, V gene, J gene, CDR3 length, CDR3 DNA, CDR3 protein. The D gene is left open where the match is weak. Expanded clones are given a class, and other clones once, few, many or no size at all.

D gene: -
clone size: -
V gene: TRBV28
J gene: TRBJ2-1
CDR3 length: 16
CDR3 DNA: TGTGCCAGCAGTTTTGATATACCGTTACTCTACAATGAGCAGTTCTTC
CDR3 protein: CASSFDIPLLYNEQFF

D gene: -
clone size: -
V gene: TRBV6-4
J gene: TRBJ2-7
CDR3 length: 13
CDR3 DNA: TGTGCCAGCACTCAGGGGCAGACCTACGAGCAGTACTTC
CDR3 protein: CASTQGQTYEQYF

D gene: -
clone size: -
V gene: TRBV2
J gene: TRBJ2-5
CDR3 length: 13
CDR3 DNA: TGTGCCAGCAGTGGGACTACACAAGAGACCCAGTACTTC
CDR3 protein: CASSGTTQETQYF

D gene: -
clone size: -
V gene: TRBV27
J gene: TRBJ2-5
CDR3 length: 15
CDR3 DNA: TGTGCCAGCAGTGGGGGAACAGGGCCCCAAGAGACCCAGTACTTC
CDR3 protein: CASSGGTGPQETQYF

D gene: -
clone size: few
V gene: TRBV4-3
J gene: TRBJ1-1
CDR3 length: 13
CDR3 DNA: TGCGCCAGCAGCCAAGATCCTGGAGCTGAAGCTTTCTTT
CDR3 protein: CASSQDPGAEAFF

D gene: TRBD2
clone size: -
V gene: TRBV4-3
J gene: TRBJ2-5
CDR3 length: 17
CDR3 DNA: TGCGCCAGCAGCCAAGATCCGGCTAGCGGGGGGTTAGAGACCCAGTACTTC
CDR3 protein: CASSQDPASGGLETQYF

D gene: TRBD2
clone size: -
V gene: TRBV9
J gene: TRBJ2-1
CDR3 length: 15
CDR3 DNA: TGTGCCAGCAGCGTAGTAGCGGGGGGGCAGGATGAGCAGTTCTTC
CDR3 protein: CASSVVAGGQDEQFF

D gene: -
clone size: -
V gene: TRBV11-2
J gene: TRBJ2-5
CDR3 length: 13
CDR3 DNA: TGTGCCAGCAGCTTAGATCCTCAAGAGACCCAGTACTTC
CDR3 protein: CASSLDPQETQYF

D gene: -
clone size: -
V gene: TRBV16
J gene: TRBJ1-2
CDR3 length: 17
CDR3 DNA: TGTGCCAGCAGCCAACGGGGGGCGGGCCAACCTATAAGCGGCTACACCTTC
CDR3 protein: CASSQRGAGQPISGYTF

D gene: -
clone size: few
V gene: TRBV19
J gene: TRBJ2-2
CDR3 length: 15
CDR3 DNA: TGTGCCAGTAGTCCAAGGACTGCGAACACCGGGGAGCTGTTTTTT
CDR3 protein: CASSPRTANTGELFF

D gene: TRBD2
clone size: -
V gene: TRBV10-3
J gene: TRBJ2-1
CDR3 length: 16
CDR3 DNA: TGTGCCATCAGTGAAAGCGGGGTGAGCTCCTACAATGAGCAGTTCTTC
CDR3 protein: CAISESGVSSYNEQFF

D gene: TRBD1
clone size: -
V gene: TRBV3-1/TRBV3-2
J gene: TRBJ2-7
CDR3 length: 20
CDR3 DNA: TGTGCCAGCAGCCAAGAATTCCGGGACAGGGGGCATTGGAGCCCTTACGAGCAGTACTTC
CDR3 protein: CASSQEFRDRGHWSPYEQYF

D gene: TRBD2
clone size: -
V gene: TRBV7-7
J gene: TRBJ2-5
CDR3 length: 14
CDR3 DNA: TGTGCCAGCAGCTTAGTAGGGCGGGAGGAGACCCAGTACTTC
CDR3 protein: CASSLVGREETQYF

D gene: TRBD1
clone size: -
V gene: TRBV7-8
J gene: TRBJ2-6
CDR3 length: 19
CDR3 DNA: TGTGCCAGCAGCTTTGCGATGGGACAGAGTGGCTCTGGGGCCAACGTCCTGACTTTC
CDR3 protein: CASSFAMGQSGSGANVLTF

D gene: TRBD1
clone size: -
V gene: TRBV3-1/TRBV3-2
J gene: TRBJ1-1
CDR3 length: 11
CDR3 DNA: TGTGCCAGCAGCCAACAGGGGGCGGCTTTCTTT
CDR3 protein: CASSQQGAAFF

D gene: -
clone size: -
V gene: TRBV18
J gene: TRBJ2-5
CDR3 length: 14
CDR3 DNA: TGTGCCAGCTCACCAGGGGCACCTAAAGAGACCCAGTACTTC
CDR3 protein: CASSPGAPKETQYF

D gene: TRBD1
clone size: -
V gene: TRBV19
J gene: TRBJ2-7
CDR3 length: 14
CDR3 DNA: TGTGCCAGTAGCTACGGGACAGACCTCTACGAGCAGTACTTC
CDR3 protein: CASSYGTDLYEQYF

D gene: -
clone size: -
V gene: TRBV3-1/TRBV3-2
J gene: TRBJ1-5
CDR3 length: 16
CDR3 DNA: TGTGCCAGCAGCCAAGACGGAGGACAGCCCCATCAGCCCCAGCATTTT
CDR3 protein: CASSQDGGQPHQPQHF

D gene: TRBD2
clone size: -
V gene: TRBV27
J gene: TRBJ2-7
CDR3 length: 15
CDR3 DNA: TGTGCCAGCACGCCCGGGACTAGCGGCTCCTACGAGCAGTACTTC
CDR3 protein: CASTPGTSGSYEQYF

D gene: TRBD2
clone size: -
V gene: TRBV19
J gene: TRBJ2-3
CDR3 length: 15
CDR3 DNA: TGTGCCAGTAGTGGGCGGGGGAGAGGCACAGATACGCAGTATTTT
CDR3 protein: CASSGRGRGTDTQYF

D gene: -
clone size: -
V gene: TRBV11-3
J gene: TRBJ1-3
CDR3 length: 15
CDR3 DNA: TGTGCCAGCAGCTTGAACTCAGGGGCTGGAAACACCATATATTTT
CDR3 protein: CASSLNSGAGNTIYF

D gene: -
clone size: -
V gene: TRBV5-1
J gene: TRBJ2-7
CDR3 length: 12
CDR3 DNA: TGCGCCAGCAGCCCTTTAATCGGCGAGCAGTACTTC
CDR3 protein: CASSPLIGEQYF

D gene: TRBD1
clone size: -
V gene: TRBV4-3
J gene: TRBJ2-5
CDR3 length: 14
CDR3 DNA: TGCGCCAGCAGCTATTGGGACAGCCAAGAGACCCAGTACTTC
CDR3 protein: CASSYWDSQETQYF

D gene: -
clone size: -
V gene: TRBV12-3/TRBV12-4
J gene: TRBJ1-2
CDR3 length: 13
CDR3 DNA: TGTGCCAGCAGTTTATTACAGGGCTATGGCTACACCTTC
CDR3 protein: CASSLLQGYGYTF

D gene: -
clone size: -
V gene: TRBV3-1/TRBV3-2
J gene: TRBJ1-1
CDR3 length: 14
CDR3 DNA: TGTGCCAGCAGCCAAGTTGGCGGTAGCACTGAAGCTTTCTTT
CDR3 protein: CASSQVGGSTEAFF

D gene: TRBD1
clone size: -
V gene: TRBV5-1
J gene: TRBJ2-1
CDR3 length: 15
CDR3 DNA: TGCGCCAGCAGCTTGCAGGGGGTCCGCTACAATGAGCAGTTCTTC
CDR3 protein: CASSLQGVRYNEQFF

D gene: -
clone size: -
V gene: TRBV19
J gene: TRBJ1-2
CDR3 length: 14
CDR3 DNA: TGTGCCAGTAGTATCGAGTGGGGGCCCTATGGCTACACCTTC
CDR3 protein: CASSIEWGPYGYTF

D gene: -
clone size: few
V gene: TRBV18
J gene: TRBJ2-7
CDR3 length: 13
CDR3 DNA: TGTGCCAGCTCGGGTGGGACTTCCTACGAGCAGTACTTC
CDR3 protein: CASSGGTSYEQYF

D gene: -
clone size: once
V gene: TRBV2
J gene: TRBJ2-7
CDR3 length: 13
CDR3 DNA: TGTGCCAGCCGGGCGGGGAGCTCCTACGAGCAGTACTTC
CDR3 protein: CASRAGSSYEQYF

D gene: -
clone size: -
V gene: TRBV20-1
J gene: TRBJ1-1
CDR3 length: 14
CDR3 DNA: TGCAGTGCTAGTGGACGGGGGGTGAACACTGAAGCTTTCTTT
CDR3 protein: CSASGRGVNTEAFF

D gene: TRBD2
clone size: -
V gene: TRBV2
J gene: TRBJ2-1
CDR3 length: 16
CDR3 DNA: TGTGCCAGCAGAGCCCAGCCGGGAGGAACCTACAATGAGCAGTTCTTC
CDR3 protein: CASRAQPGGTYNEQFF

D gene: TRBD2
clone size: -
V gene: TRBV7-9
J gene: TRBJ2-1
CDR3 length: 16
CDR3 DNA: TGTGCCAGCAGCTTAGGGCGGGGGGAATGGTACAATGAGCAGTTCTTC
CDR3 protein: CASSLGRGEWYNEQFF

D gene: -
clone size: few
V gene: TRBV20-1
J gene: TRBJ2-3
CDR3 length: 15
CDR3 DNA: TGCAGTGCTAGTCTGTGGGGGGGCGGGGGAGATACGCAGTATTTT
CDR3 protein: CSASLWGGGGDTQYF

D gene: TRBD2
clone size: -
V gene: TRBV3-1/TRBV3-2
J gene: TRBJ2-5
CDR3 length: 15
CDR3 DNA: TGTGCCAGCAGCCAAGGCGGGGGGTACCAAGAGACCCAGTACTTC
CDR3 protein: CASSQGGGYQETQYF

D gene: TRBD2
clone size: -
V gene: TRBV25-1
J gene: TRBJ2-2
CDR3 length: 14
CDR3 DNA: TGTGCCAGCAGTTTTAGGGAGGGCACCGGGGAGCTGTTTTTT
CDR3 protein: CASSFREGTGELFF

D gene: -
clone size: once
V gene: TRBV7-2
J gene: TRBJ2-1
CDR3 length: 12
CDR3 DNA: TGTGCCAGCAGCGATCCGGGTAATGAGCAGTTCTTC
CDR3 protein: CASSDPGNEQFF

D gene: -
clone size: -
V gene: TRBV4-2
J gene: TRBJ2-7
CDR3 length: 17
CDR3 DNA: TGTGCCAGCAGCCAACCCGAACTAGCTCGGTCCTCCTACGAGCAGTACTTC
CDR3 protein: CASSQPELARSSYEQYF